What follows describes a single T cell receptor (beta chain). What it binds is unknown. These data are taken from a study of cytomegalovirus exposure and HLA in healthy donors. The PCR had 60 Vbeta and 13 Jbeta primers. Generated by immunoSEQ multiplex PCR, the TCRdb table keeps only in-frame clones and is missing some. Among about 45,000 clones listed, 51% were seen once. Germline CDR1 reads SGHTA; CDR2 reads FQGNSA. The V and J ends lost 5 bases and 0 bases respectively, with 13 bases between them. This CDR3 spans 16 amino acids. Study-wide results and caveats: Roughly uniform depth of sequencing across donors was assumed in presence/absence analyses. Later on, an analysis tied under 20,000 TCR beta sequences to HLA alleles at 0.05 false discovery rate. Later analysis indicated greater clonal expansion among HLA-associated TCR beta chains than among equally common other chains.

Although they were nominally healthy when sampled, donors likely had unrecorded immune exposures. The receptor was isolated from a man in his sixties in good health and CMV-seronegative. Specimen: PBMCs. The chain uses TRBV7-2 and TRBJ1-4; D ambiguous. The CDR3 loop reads CASSERPPATNEKLFF. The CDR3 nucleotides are TGTGCCAGCAGCGAGCGTCCCCCTGCAACTAATGAAAAACTGTTTTTT.